Listed here are 27 T cell receptor beta chains from one sample, sequenced in a study of T cell responses to AZD1222 COVID-19 vaccine. The data were produced by immunoSEQ multiplex PCR, yet TCRdb's version contains in-frame clones alone and is incomplete. The sample consists of 85,000 to 100,000 clones, about 89% of them appearing once. Sequenced here: peripheral blood, sampled 28 days after the second AZD1222 dose. These receptors were obtained from an adult who received the AZD1222 COVID-19 vaccine.

J is TRBJ2-5 and V is TRBV18; D unclear. V lost 2 bases, J lost 1 base, and 5 bases lay in between. This CDR3 is built from 13 residues. Germline V gene lookup returns CDR1 KGHSH and CDR2 LQKENI. The CDR3 region is CASSPRPQETQYF. In DNA, the CDR3 is TGTGCCAGCTCACCAAGGCCCCAAGAGACCCAGTACTTC. The whole variable domain, filled in from reference TRBV18 and TRBJ2-5, reads NAGVMQNPRHLVRRRGQEARLRCSPMKGHSHVYWYRQLPEEGLKFMVYLQKENIIDESGMPKERFSAEFPKEGPSILRIQQVVRGDSAAYFCASSPRPQETQYFGPGTRLLVL.

The chain employs TRBV6-2 or TRBV6-3 and TRBJ1-2; no firm D call. The CDR3 loop spans 15 amino acids. The ends were cut back, 6 bases at V and 8 bases at J, with 22 bases in the middle. The germline gives CDR1 MNHEY, CDR2 SVGEGT. CDR3 DNA sequence: TGTGCCAGCAGATACCAGGAAAGAAACAGAGGGGGCTACACCTTC. Translation: CASRYQERNRGGYTF.

The chain couples TRBV5-4 to TRBJ2-7; the D call may be TRBD1 or TRBD2 (5 bases each). Per the germline V gene, CDR1 is SGHNT and CDR2 is YYREEE (reference sequence). The germline V and J ends were trimmed by 4 bases and 5 bases, with 13 bases remaining between them. The length of the CDR3 is 13 residues. DNA of the CDR3: TGTGCCAGCAGCCCTGGGACGTGGGACGAGCAGTACTTC. This translates into CASSPGTWDEQYF.

The rearrangement joins TRBV29-1 to TRBJ2-7; D gene ambiguous. The V end was cut by 5 bases, the J end by 2 bases, with 10 bases between. Germline V CDR1 and CDR2: SQVTM, ANQGSEA. CDR3 length equals 12 residues. The chain's CDR3 is CSVLAVTYEQYF. The CDR3 DNA follows: TGCAGCGTTCTGGCGGTCACCTACGAGCAGTACTTC.

This clone was recorded once. J is TRBJ1-5 and V is TRBV6-2 or TRBV6-3; TRBD1 is a possible D gene (5 bases). Trimming took 4 bases from V and 9 from J, leaving 16 bases between them. From germline, CDR1 is MNHEY and CDR2 SVGEGT. The CDR3 consists of 14 residues. CDR3 amino acids: CASSLGQGLGPQHF. As DNA, the CDR3 is TGTGCCAGCAGTTTGGGGCAGGGCCTGGGGCCCCAGCATTTT.

The chain is built from TRBV27 and TRBJ1-2; the D gene is possibly TRBD1 (6 bases). Germline-derived CDR1 and CDR2 are MNHEY and SMNVEV (reference sequence). The CDR3 is 12 residues long. Deletions cut 8 bases from V and 8 bases from J, with 15 bases between. The CDR3 here is CASSGGSQGYTF. The DNA for the CDR3 is TGTGCCAGCTCGGGGGGCTCCCAAGGCTACACCTTC.

This clone came up a few times. The CDR3: CAWNIKAGSEAFF. CDR3 coding DNA: TGTGCCTGGAACATTAAGGCGGGCTCTGAAGCTTTCTTT. The chain couples TRBV30 to TRBJ1-1; no definite D call. The CDR3 is 13 amino acids. V gave up 4 bases and J gave up 6 bases, with 15 bases separating them. The germline gives CDR1 GTSNPN, CDR2 SVGIG (reference sequence).

The chain links TRBV3-1 (or the pseudogene TRBV3-2) to TRBJ2-2; TRBD1 matches 9 bases. Unmatched junction bases numbered 2, after V lost 6 bases and J lost 3 bases. Germline V gene lookup returns CDR1 LGHDT and CDR2 YNNKEL (reference sequence). This CDR3 comprises 14 residues. The chain's CDR3 is CASSRQGDTGELFF. CDR3 DNA sequence: TGTGCCAGCAGTCGACAGGGGGACACCGGGGAGCTGTTTTTT.

CDR3 region: CASSLWLYNEQFF. CDR3 coding DNA: TGTGCCAGCAGCTTATGGTTATACAATGAGCAGTTCTTC. The gene calls are TRBV7-8 and TRBJ2-1, with D uncertain. Germline V CDR1 and CDR2: SGHVS, FQNEAQ. Trimming shortened V by 2 bases and J by 4 bases, and 6 bases separated the two germline ends. This CDR3 region has 13 residues. Variable domain in full (rest from reference TRBV7-8 and TRBJ2-1): GAGVSQSPRYKVAKRGQDVALRCDPISGHVSLFWYQQALGQGPEFLTYFQNEAQLDKSGLPSDRFFAERPEGSVSTLKIQRTQQEDSAVYLCASSLWLYNEQFFGPGTRLTVL.

The rearrangement uses TRBV6-1 and TRBJ2-3; D is unresolved. The CDR3 runs to 12 residues. The V end lost 1 base, the J end lost 5 bases, and 4 bases lay between the germline ends. CDR1 is MNHNS and CDR2 is SASEGT in the germline V gene. The CDR3 DNA reads as TGTGCCAGCAGTGAAGTCGGAGATACGCAGTATTTT. The encoded protein is CASSEVGDTQYF.

V usage is TRBV7-9 and J usage is TRBJ2-1; tentative D call: TRBD1 (6 bases). Germline V gives CDR1 SEHNR, CDR2 FQNEAQ (reference sequence). The length of the CDR3 is 13 residues. Trimming left V 2 bases short and J 10 bases short, with 12 bases between. Here the CDR3 reads CASSLQGRGEQFF. CDR3 DNA sequence: TGTGCCAGCAGCTTACAGGGGCGCGGGGAGCAGTTCTTC. The entire variable domain, with the rest obtained from reference TRBV7-9 and TRBJ2-1, is as follows: DTGVSQNPRHKITKRGQNVTFRCDPISEHNRLYWYRQTLGQGPEFLTYFQNEAQLEKSRLLSDRFSAERPKGSFSTLEIQRTEQGDSAMYLCASSLQGRGEQFFGPGTRLTVL.

The V call is TRBV6-5, the J call TRBJ2-3, with 8 bases matching TRBD2. CDR3 length equals 15 residues. J gave up 0 bases and V 4 bases, and 3 bases lay outside the gene matches. The germline V gene encodes CDR1 MNHEY and CDR2 SVGAGI. CDR3 protein: CASSSLAASTDTQYF. The DNA for the CDR3 is TGTGCCAGCAGTTCACTAGCGGCAAGCACAGATACGCAGTATTTT.

The gene calls are TRBV27 and TRBJ2-5; D is possibly TRBD1 or TRBD2 (5 bases each). The CDR3 covers 14 residues. Germline loops: CDR1 MNHEY, CDR2 SMNVEV (reference sequence). V was pared by 3 bases and J by 5 bases, with 13 bases between. CDR3 in amino acids: CASSLRQGRETQYF. The CDR3 DNA reads TGTGCCAGCAGTTTGAGGCAGGGACGGGAGACCCAGTACTTC.

The chain recombines TRBV27 with TRBJ2-7; TRBD2 aligns across 10 bases. This CDR3 region has 17 residues. Trimming at V came to 2 bases and at J to 2 bases, leaving 9 bases not matched to a gene. Per the germline V gene, CDR1 is MNHEY and CDR2 is SMNVEV (reference sequence). CDR3 residues: CASSLKAGGTPTYEQYF. The CDR3 DNA is TGTGCCAGCAGTTTAAAAGCGGGAGGGACACCGACCTACGAGCAGTACTTC.

The rearrangement joins TRBV7-6 to TRBJ1-3, with 8 bases matching TRBD1. Losses at the gene ends were 5 bases for V and 4 bases for J; bases not matched to a gene: 10. The CDR3 is 16 amino acids. Germline V gene lookup returns CDR1 SGHVS and CDR2 FNYEAQ. The CDR3 DNA is TGTGCCAGCAGCCGAGGCAGGGGGCTAGGAGGAAACACCATATATTTT. Translating it yields CASSRGRGLGGNTIYF.

This chain joins TRBV19 and TRBJ2-1, with D unresolved. Germline loops: CDR1 LNHDA, CDR2 SQIVND (reference sequence). The CDR3 contains 14 residues. V shed 8 bases and J shed 7 bases, with 18 bases lying between them. The CDR3 is CASATGPQSNEQFF. The CDR3, as DNA: TGTGCCAGTGCTACCGGGCCCCAAAGTAATGAGCAGTTCTTC.

This chain uses TRBV2 with TRBJ2-3, with 9 positions matching TRBD2. The CDR3 runs 13 residues. Looked up from germline, CDR1 is SNHLY and CDR2 is FYNNEI. V lost 7 bases and J lost 4; bases outside the gene matches: 3. The CDR3 DNA reads as TGTGCCAGCAACCTAGCGGGATCAGATACGCAGTATTTT. Translating it yields CASNLAGSDTQYF. Filled out from reference TRBV2 and TRBJ2-3, the complete variable domain reads EPEVTQTPSHQVTQMGQEVILRCVPISNHLYFYWYRQILGQKVEFLVSFYNNEISEKSEIFDDQFSVERPDGSNFTLKIRSTKLEDSAMYFCASNLAGSDTQYFGPGTRLTVL.

The chain employs TRBV6-5 and TRBJ1-5, with 11 bases that match TRBD1. Unmatched junction bases numbered 4, after V lost 6 bases and J lost 6 bases. CDR1 MNHEY and CDR2 SVGAGI come from the germline V gene. The CDR3 covers 14 residues. The CDR3 DNA sequence: TGTGCCAGCAGCTGGACAGGGGGCCTTCAGCCCCAGCATTTT. Its translation: CASSWTGGLQPQHF.

This chain joins TRBV28 and TRBJ2-7, with 9 bases aligning to TRBD2. There are 15 residues in the CDR3. Germline CDR1 is MDHEN and CDR2 is SYDVKM. V lost 4 bases to trimming and J lost 3 bases; unmatched junction nucleotides: 7. The CDR3 is CASSYIGTSFYEQYF. In nucleotides, the CDR3 is TGTGCCAGCAGTTACATTGGGACTAGCTTCTACGAGCAGTACTTC.

This clone was counted once. In DNA form, the CDR3 reads TGTGCCAGCAGCGTAGGCGGGGCAGGGCTCTATGGCTACACCTTC. This gives the protein CASSVGGAGLYGYTF. The chain links TRBV9 to TRBJ1-2, with D perhaps TRBD1 (5 bases). The CDR3 contains 15 residues. Trimming took 0 bases from V and 4 from J, leaving 13 bases between them. In germline, CDR1 is SGDLS, CDR2 YYNGEE.

The table lists this clone with a count of one. This chain connects TRBV7-8 to TRBJ1-5; D possibly corresponds to TRBD1 (5 bases). This CDR3 contains 15 residues. Germline CDR1 and CDR2: SGHVS and FQNEAQ. Trimming took 3 bases from V and 1 from J, leaving 10 bases between them. The CDR3 loop reads CASSLRGRSNQPQHF. CDR3 sequence (DNA): TGTGCCAGCAGCTTGAGGGGAAGGAGCAATCAGCCCCAGCATTTT.

The gene calls are TRBV3-1 (or the pseudogene TRBV3-2) and TRBJ2-5; D could derive from TRBD1 or TRBD2 (5 bases each). Germline V gene sequence: CDR1 LGHDT, CDR2 YNNKEL (reference sequence). Trimming shortened V by 1 base and J by 13 bases, and 16 bases separated the two germline ends. The CDR3 has 13 amino acids. The DNA of the CDR3 is TGTGCCAGCAGCCAAGGAGGCTGGGGGAAGTGGTACTTC. Translated, it gives CASSQGGWGKWYF.

This clone was found once. The chain has TRBV7-9 and TRBJ1-5, with 8 bases that match TRBD1. The CDR3 covers 16 residues. CDR1 and CDR2 from the germline V gene are SEHNR and FQNEAQ (reference sequence). J gave up 0 bases and V 6 bases, and 7 bases lay outside the gene matches. CDR3 protein: CASSSTGQDSNQPQHF. The DNA for the CDR3 is TGTGCCAGCAGTTCAACGGGACAGGATAGCAATCAGCCCCAGCATTTT.

This clone was counted a single time. The J gene is TRBJ1-2, the V gene TRBV4-2; no reliable D call. Trimming stripped 1 base from V and 8 bases from J, with 5 bases between. Germline CDR1 LGHNA, CDR2 YNFKEQ. This CDR3 spans 11 amino acids. The DNA for the CDR3 is TGTGCCAGCAGCCAAGGGCAGGGCTACACCTTC. It codes for CASSQGQGYTF.

This clone was picked up a small number of times. The chain uses TRBV2 and TRBJ2-2; D unresolved. Trimming shortened V by 6 bases and J by 2 bases, and 7 bases separated the two germline ends. The CDR3 covers 13 residues. Germline assignment: CDR1 SNHLY and CDR2 FYNNEI. The CDR3 nucleotides read TGTGCCAGCAGCGCCGACAACACCGGGGAGCTGTTTTTT. This encodes CASSADNTGELFF. Full variable domain (missing parts from reference TRBV2 and TRBJ2-2): EPEVTQTPSHQVTQMGQEVILRCVPISNHLYFYWYRQILGQKVEFLVSFYNNEISEKSEIFDDQFSVERPDGSNFTLKIRSTKLEDSAMYFCASSADNTGELFFGEGSRLTVL.

Comment on this clone: One end of the junction varies from germline; a read error may be responsible. The genes are TRBV28 and TRBJ1-3; D remains ambiguous. This CDR3 is 12 amino acids long. CDR1 is MDHEN and CDR2 is SYDVKM in the germline V gene. This chain's CDR3 is CASSLERERLHF. In DNA, the CDR3 is TGTGCCAGCAGTTTAGAAAGGGAACGGTTGCATTTT.

The V gene is TRBV10-2, the J gene TRBJ2-2, with TRBD2 matching over 10 bases. Germline V lookup: CDR1 WSHSY, CDR2 SAAADI. The J segment lost 3 bases and the V segment lost 1 base, leaving 8 bases of the junction unmatched. The CDR3 length is 18 residues. The CDR3, as DNA: TGCGCCAGCAGTGAGTGGAGCGGGAGGGCCGGGGACACCGGGGAGCTGTTTTTT. Amino acids: CASSEWSGRAGDTGELFF.